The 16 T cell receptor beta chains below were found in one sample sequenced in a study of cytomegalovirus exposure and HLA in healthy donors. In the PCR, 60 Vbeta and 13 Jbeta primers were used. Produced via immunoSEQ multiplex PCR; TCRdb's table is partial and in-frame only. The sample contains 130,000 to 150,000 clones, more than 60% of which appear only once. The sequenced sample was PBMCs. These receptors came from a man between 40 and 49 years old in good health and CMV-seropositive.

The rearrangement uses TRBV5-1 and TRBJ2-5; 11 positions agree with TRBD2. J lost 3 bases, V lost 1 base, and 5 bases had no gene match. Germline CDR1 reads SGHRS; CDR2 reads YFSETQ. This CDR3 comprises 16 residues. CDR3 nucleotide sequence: TGCGCCAGCAGCTTGCTTGCACTAGCGGGGGAAGAGACCCAGTACTTC. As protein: CASSLLALAGEETQYF.

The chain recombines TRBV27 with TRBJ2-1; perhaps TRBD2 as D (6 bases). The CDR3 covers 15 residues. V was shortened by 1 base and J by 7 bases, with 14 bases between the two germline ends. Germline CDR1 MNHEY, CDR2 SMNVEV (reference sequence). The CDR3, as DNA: TGTGCCAGCAGTTTATGGGGAGGTTGGAGGAATGAGCAGTTCTTC. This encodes CASSLWGGWRNEQFF.

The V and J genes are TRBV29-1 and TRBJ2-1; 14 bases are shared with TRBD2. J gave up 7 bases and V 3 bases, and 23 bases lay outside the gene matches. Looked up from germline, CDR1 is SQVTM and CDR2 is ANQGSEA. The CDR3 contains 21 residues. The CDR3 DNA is TGCAGCGTTGACCCAATAGGGGGACAGCCCGGACTAGCGGGAGGTCAGAATGAGCAGTTCTTC. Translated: CSVDPIGGQPGLAGGQNEQFF.

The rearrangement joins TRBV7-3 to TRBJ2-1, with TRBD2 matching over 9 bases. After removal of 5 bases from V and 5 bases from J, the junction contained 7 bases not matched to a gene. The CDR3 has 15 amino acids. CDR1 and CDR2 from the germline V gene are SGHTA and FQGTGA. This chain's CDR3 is CASSLSAGGHNEQFF. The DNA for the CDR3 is TGTGCCAGCAGCCTGTCGGCGGGAGGGCACAATGAGCAGTTCTTC.

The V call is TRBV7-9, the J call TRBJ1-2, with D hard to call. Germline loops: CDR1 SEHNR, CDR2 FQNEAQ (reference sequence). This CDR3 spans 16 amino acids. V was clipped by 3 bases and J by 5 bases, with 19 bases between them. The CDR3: CASSLLVSAGPYGYTF. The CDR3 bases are TGTGCCAGCAGCTTGCTGGTCAGCGCGGGCCCTTATGGCTACACCTTC. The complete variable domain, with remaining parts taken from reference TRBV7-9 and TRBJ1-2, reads DTGVSQNPRHKITKRGQNVTFRCDPISEHNRLYWYRQTLGQGPEFLTYFQNEAQLEKSRLLSDRFSAERPKGSFSTLEIQRTEQGDSAMYLCASSLLVSAGPYGYTFGSGTRLTVV.

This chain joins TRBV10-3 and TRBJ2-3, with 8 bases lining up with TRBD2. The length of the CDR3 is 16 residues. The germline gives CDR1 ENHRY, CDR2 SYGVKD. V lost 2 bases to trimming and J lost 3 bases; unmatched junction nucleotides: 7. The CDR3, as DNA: TGTGCCATCAGTGAGGGGCAACTAGCGGATACAGATACGCAGTATTTT. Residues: CAISEGQLADTDTQYF.

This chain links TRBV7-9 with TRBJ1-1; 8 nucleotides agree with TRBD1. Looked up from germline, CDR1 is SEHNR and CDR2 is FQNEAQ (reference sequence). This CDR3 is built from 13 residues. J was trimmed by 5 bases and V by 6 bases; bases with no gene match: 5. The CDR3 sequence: CASRQGAGTEAFF. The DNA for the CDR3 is TGTGCCAGCAGGCAGGGGGCAGGGACTGAAGCTTTCTTT.

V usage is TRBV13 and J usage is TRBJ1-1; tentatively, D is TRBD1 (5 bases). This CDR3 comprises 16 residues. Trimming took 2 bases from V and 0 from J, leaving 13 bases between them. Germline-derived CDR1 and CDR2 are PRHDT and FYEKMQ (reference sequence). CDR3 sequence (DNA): TGTGCCAGCAGCTTAAGGGGAAAAGTCTTGAACACTGAAGCTTTCTTT. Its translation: CASSLRGKVLNTEAFF.

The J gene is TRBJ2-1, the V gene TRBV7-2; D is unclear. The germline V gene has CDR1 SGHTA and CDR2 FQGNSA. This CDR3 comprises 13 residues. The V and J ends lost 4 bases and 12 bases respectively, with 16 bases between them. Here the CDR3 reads CASSSETGMSQFF. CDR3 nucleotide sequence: TGTGCCAGCAGCTCGGAGACTGGAATGTCGCAGTTCTTC.

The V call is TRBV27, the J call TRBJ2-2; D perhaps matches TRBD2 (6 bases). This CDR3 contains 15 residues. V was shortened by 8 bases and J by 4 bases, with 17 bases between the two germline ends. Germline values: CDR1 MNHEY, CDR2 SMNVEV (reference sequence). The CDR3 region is CASGWGTEFTGELFF. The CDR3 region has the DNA TGTGCCAGCGGTTGGGGGACTGAATTCACCGGGGAGCTGTTTTTT.

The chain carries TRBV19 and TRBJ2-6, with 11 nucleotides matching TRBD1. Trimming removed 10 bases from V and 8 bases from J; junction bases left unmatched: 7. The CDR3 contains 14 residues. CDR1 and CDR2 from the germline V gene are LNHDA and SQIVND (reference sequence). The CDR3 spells CATADRGLTNVLTF. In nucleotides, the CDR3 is TGTGCCACCGCGGACAGGGGGCTCACCAACGTCCTGACTTTC.

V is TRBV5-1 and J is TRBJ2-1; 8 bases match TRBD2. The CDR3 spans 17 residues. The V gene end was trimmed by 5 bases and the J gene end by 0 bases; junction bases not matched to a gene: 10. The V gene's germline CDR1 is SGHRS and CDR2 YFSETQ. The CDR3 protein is CASSEGVGLASYNEQFF. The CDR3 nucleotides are TGCGCCAGCAGTGAGGGTGTAGGACTAGCCTCCTACAATGAGCAGTTCTTC.

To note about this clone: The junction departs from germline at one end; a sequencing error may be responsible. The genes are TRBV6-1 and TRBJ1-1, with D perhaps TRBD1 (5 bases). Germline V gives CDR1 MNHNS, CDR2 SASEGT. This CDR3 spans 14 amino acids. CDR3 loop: CASSDQQVNPEAFF. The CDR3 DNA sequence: TGTGCCAGCAGTGATCAACAGGTGAACCCTGAAGCTTTCTTT.

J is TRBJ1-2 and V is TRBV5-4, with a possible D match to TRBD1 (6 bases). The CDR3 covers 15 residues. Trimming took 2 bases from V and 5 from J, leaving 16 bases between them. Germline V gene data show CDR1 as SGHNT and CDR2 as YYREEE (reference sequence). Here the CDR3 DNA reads TGTGCCAGCAGCTTTGTGGGTGAAGGGGGTTATGGCTACACCTTC. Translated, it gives CASSFVGEGGYGYTF.

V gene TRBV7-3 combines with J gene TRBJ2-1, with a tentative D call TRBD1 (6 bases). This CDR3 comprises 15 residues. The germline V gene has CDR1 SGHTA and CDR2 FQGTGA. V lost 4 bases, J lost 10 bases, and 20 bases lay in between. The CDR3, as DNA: TGTGCCAGCAGCTCCTCCCATACAGGGCCAAGGGAGCAGTTCTTC. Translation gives CASSSSHTGPREQFF.

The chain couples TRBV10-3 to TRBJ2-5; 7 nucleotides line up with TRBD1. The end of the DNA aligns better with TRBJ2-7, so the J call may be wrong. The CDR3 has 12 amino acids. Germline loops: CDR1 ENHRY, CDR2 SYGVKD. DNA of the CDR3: TGTGCCATCAGTTGGGACAGTAACGAGCAGTACTTC. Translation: CAISWDSNEQYF.